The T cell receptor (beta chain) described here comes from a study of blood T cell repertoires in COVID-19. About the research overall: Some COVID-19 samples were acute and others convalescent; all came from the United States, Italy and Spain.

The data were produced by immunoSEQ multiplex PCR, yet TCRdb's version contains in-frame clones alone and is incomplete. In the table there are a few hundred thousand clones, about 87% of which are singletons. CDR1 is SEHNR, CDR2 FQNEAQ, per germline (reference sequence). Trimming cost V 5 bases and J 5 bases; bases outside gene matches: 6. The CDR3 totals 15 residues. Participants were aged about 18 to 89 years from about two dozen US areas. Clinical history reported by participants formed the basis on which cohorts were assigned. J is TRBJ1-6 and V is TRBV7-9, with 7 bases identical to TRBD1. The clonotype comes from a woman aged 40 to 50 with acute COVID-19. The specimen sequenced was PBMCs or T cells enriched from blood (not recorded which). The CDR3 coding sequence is TGTGCCAGCAGCGCAGGGGGGACCCATAATTCACCCCTCCACTTT. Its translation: CASSAGGTHNSPLHF.